Following are 21 T cell receptor beta chains from one sample sequenced in a study of cytomegalovirus exposure and HLA in healthy donors. The PCR ran on 60 Vbeta and 13 Jbeta primers. The data were produced by immunoSEQ multiplex PCR, yet TCRdb's version contains in-frame clones alone and is incomplete. This sample has 150,000 to 200,000 clones, with over 65% found just once. The sample comprised PBMCs. The receptors stem from a woman between 25 and 40 years old in good health and CMV-seronegative.

V and J are TRBV29-1 and TRBJ2-4, with 8 bases that match TRBD2. V was pared by 4 bases and J by 0 bases, with 8 bases of the junction left unmatched. The CDR3 has 16 residues. The germline gives CDR1 SQVTM, CDR2 ANQGSEA. The CDR3 spells CSVVASGSLAKNIQYF. The CDR3 coding sequence is TGCAGCGTTGTCGCTAGCGGGTCATTAGCCAAAAACATTCAGTACTTC.

The chain uses TRBV4-2 and TRBJ2-1; 9 bases align to TRBD1. This CDR3 spans 14 amino acids. V shed 3 bases and J 7 bases; nucleotides not matched to a gene: 4. The germline gives CDR1 LGHNA, CDR2 YNFKEQ. CDR3 in amino acids: CASSQIQGANEQFF. CDR3 bases: TGTGCCAGCAGCCAGATACAGGGGGCAAATGAGCAGTTCTTC.

The V and J genes are TRBV7-3 and TRBJ2-5; 11 bases line up with TRBD2. The CDR3 runs 15 residues. Germline values: CDR1 SGHTA, CDR2 FQGTGA. V lost 3 bases and J lost 5; bases outside the gene matches: 5. CDR3 nucleotide sequence: TGTGCCAGCAGCTTGTTTAGCGGGGGGGCTGAGACCCAGTACTTC. Amino acids: CASSLFSGGAETQYF.

The CDR3 region has the DNA TGCGCCAGCAGCTTGGAAGGACAGGGGGTCTACGAGCAGTACTTC. It yields the protein CASSLEGQGVYEQYF. The J gene is TRBJ2-7, the V gene TRBV5-1; TRBD1 matches at 10 bases. J lost 3 bases, V lost 0 bases, and 3 bases had no gene match. The CDR3 is 15 residues long. CDR1 is SGHRS, CDR2 YFSETQ, per germline.

This clone was seen a few times. The chain couples TRBV7-9 to TRBJ2-3; D is possibly TRBD2 (6 bases). From germline, CDR1 is SEHNR and CDR2 FQNEAQ (reference sequence). V dropped 3 bases and J dropped 2 bases, with 12 bases sitting between them. The CDR3 sequence is 15 residues long. CDR3 in amino acids: CASSLGTGDTDTQYF. DNA for the CDR3: TGTGCCAGCAGCTTGGGGACTGGTGACACAGATACGCAGTATTTT.

In its sample, this clone was seen a few times. V usage is TRBV12-5 and J usage is TRBJ1-5; D is unclear. The CDR3 has 12 residues. Germline CDR1 LGHNT, CDR2 FRNRAP. V was trimmed by 8 bases and J by 2 bases, leaving 7 bases between them. CDR3 loop: CASMQGNQPQHF. The CDR3 nucleotides are TGTGCTAGTATGCAGGGCAATCAGCCCCAGCATTTT. The full variable domain, its missing parts supplied by reference TRBV12-5 and TRBJ1-5, is DARVTQTPRHKVTEMGQEVTMRCQPILGHNTVFWYRQTMMQGLELLAYFRNRAPLDDSGMPKDRFSAEMPDATLATLKIQPSEPRDSAVYFCASMQGNQPQHFGDGTRLSIL.

V is TRBV29-1 and J is TRBJ1-1, with a tentative D call TRBD1 (5 bases). CDR1 and CDR2 (germline): SQVTM, ANQGSEA. The CDR3 length is 13 residues. Trimming pared 1 base from V and 2 bases from J, leaving 8 bases between. The CDR3 nucleotides read TGCAGCGTTGAAGGGCAGGGCAACACTGAAGCTTTCTTT. Protein sequence: CSVEGQGNTEAFF.

The chain joins TRBV7-2 to TRBJ1-3; a weak D match, TRBD1 (5 bases). The CDR3 is 14 amino acids. In germline, CDR1 is SGHTA, CDR2 FQGNSA. Between the trimmed V and J ends, which lost 5 bases and 0 bases, there was a span of 8 bases. The CDR3 DNA reads as TGTGCCAGCAGCCCGGACATCTCTGGAAACACCATATATTTT. Translating gives CASSPDISGNTIYF. Full variable domain (remainder filled in from reference TRBV7-2 and TRBJ1-3): GAGVSQSPSNKVTEKGKDVELRCDPISGHTALYWYRQSLGQGLEFLIYFQGNSAPDKSGLPSDRFSAERTGGSVSTLTIQRTQQEDSAVYLCASSPDISGNTIYFGEGSWLTVV.

The rearrangement links TRBV4-3 to TRBJ2-5, with 8 positions matching TRBD2. The assigned J gene may be wrong: the sequence end matches TRBJ2-7 better. The CDR3 spans 14 residues. Germline-derived CDR1 and CDR2 are LGHNA and YSLEER. CDR3 sequence (DNA): TGCGCCAGCAGCCACGCCGGGAGGGGCTACGAGCAGTACTTC. As protein: CASSHAGRGYEQYF.

The V call is TRBV5-1, the J call TRBJ2-7; D may be TRBD2 (7 bases). The CDR3 contains 16 residues. V was cut by 4 bases and J by 2 bases, with 19 bases left in between. Germline V lookup: CDR1 SGHRS, CDR2 YFSETQ. The DNA for the CDR3 is TGCGCCAGCAGCCCGCGGGGGCCCGAGGGAACCTACGAGCAGTACTTC. Its protein is CASSPRGPEGTYEQYF.

DNA of the CDR3: TGTGCCAGCAGCCCATTACAGGGTGATCAGCCCCAGCATTTT. Residues: CASSPLQGDQPQHF. The chain recombines TRBV7-2 with TRBJ1-5; D may be TRBD1 (6 bases). CDR1 SGHTA and CDR2 FQGNSA come from the germline V gene. This CDR3 spans 14 amino acids. The V end was cut by 5 bases, the J end by 5 bases, with 13 bases between.

The chain combines TRBV7-8 with TRBJ1-2; D is unclear. The length of the CDR3 is 15 residues. CDR1 SGHVS and CDR2 FQNEAQ come from the germline V gene. Trimming pared 6 bases from V and 6 bases from J, leaving 20 bases between. Here the CDR3 DNA reads TGTGCCAGCAGTTATCTCGGTCGGCATCGGGATGGCTACACCTTC. This translates into CASSYLGRHRDGYTF.

The gene calls are TRBV19 and TRBJ1-2, with 9 bases that match TRBD1. Germline CDR1 reads LNHDA; CDR2 reads SQIVND (reference sequence). V lost 4 bases, J lost 5 bases, and 11 bases stayed unmatched. The CDR3 has 16 residues. Here the CDR3 reads CASSTKPAGQGYGYTF. DNA of the CDR3: TGTGCCAGTAGTACAAAACCCGCGGGACAGGGTTATGGCTACACCTTC.

DNA for the CDR3: TGTGCCAGCAGTCCGGGACAGAAGATCACTGAAGCTTTCTTT. It encodes CASSPGQKITEAFF. This chain joins TRBV6-1 and TRBJ1-1, with TRBD1 matching over 7 bases. Germline trimming cut 5 bases from V and 4 bases from J; bases unmatched to any gene: 7. Germline values: CDR1 MNHNS, CDR2 SASEGT. The CDR3 totals 14 residues.

Comments on this clone: Compared with germline, one end of the junction differs, possibly owing to a read error. The chain uses TRBV7-7 and TRBJ1-1; 7 bases line up with TRBD1. The CDR3 loop spans 18 amino acids. Germline V gene lookup returns CDR1 SSHAT and CDR2 FNYEAQ (reference sequence). In DNA, the CDR3 is TGTGCTAGCAGCTTTGACCGTAATTTCGGGACAGCTAACACTGAAGCTTTCTTT. Translated, it gives CASSFDRNFGTANTEAFF. Based on the CDR3 plus reference TRBV7-7 and TRBJ1-1, the full variable domain is GAGVSQSPRYKVTKRGQDVTLRCDPISSHATLYWYQQALGQGPEFLTYFNYEAQPDKSGLPSDRFSAERPEGSISTLTIQRTEQRDSAMYRCASSFDRNFGTANTEAFFGQGTRLTVV.

This rearrangement joins TRBV6-5 to TRBJ2-1; 9 bases match TRBD2. The CDR3 has 16 amino acids. CDR1 and CDR2 from the germline V gene are MNHEY and SVGAGI. V shed 4 bases, J shed 8 bases, and the junction held 12 bases outside the gene matches. CDR3 in amino acids: CASSSLIAGVGDEQFF. CDR3 DNA: TGTGCCAGCAGTTCGCTTATAGCGGGAGTCGGCGATGAGCAGTTCTTC.

The chain has TRBV19 and TRBJ2-3; D call uncertain. V lost 5 bases, J lost 1 base, and 13 bases lay in between. This CDR3 spans 15 amino acids. Germline V gene lookup returns CDR1 LNHDA and CDR2 SQIVND (reference sequence). This CDR3 is CASSVTPAGTDTQYF. In DNA form, the CDR3 reads TGTGCCAGTAGTGTGACCCCCGCGGGCACAGATACGCAGTATTTT.

This clone was observed once. V is TRBV7-9 and J is TRBJ2-2; possible D gene TRBD2, 7 bases. V lost 6 bases and J 6 bases, leaving 14 bases between the germline ends. The CDR3 loop spans 14 amino acids. Germline CDR1 SEHNR, CDR2 FQNEAQ (reference sequence). CDR3 DNA sequence: TGTGCCAGCAGACCCCGGGGGGCCGCCGGGGAGCTGTTTTTT. Protein: CASRPRGAAGELFF. The whole variable domain, filled in from reference TRBV7-9 and TRBJ2-2, reads DTGVSQNPRHKITKRGQNVTFRCDPISEHNRLYWYRQTLGQGPEFLTYFQNEAQLEKSRLLSDRFSAERPKGSFSTLEIQRTEQGDSAMYLCASRPRGAAGELFFGEGSRLTVL.

The chain joins TRBV7-9 to TRBJ2-7; TRBD2 aligns across 9 bases. This CDR3 region has 15 residues. J lost 3 bases, V lost 5 bases, and 8 bases had no gene match. Germline V CDR1 and CDR2: SEHNR, FQNEAQ (reference sequence). The CDR3 sequence is CASSAARLAVYEQYF. CDR3 bases: TGTGCCAGCAGCGCGGCACGACTAGCGGTCTACGAGCAGTACTTC.

In this sample, this clone turned up once. The chain uses TRBV19 and TRBJ2-1; D gene unclear. Germline V lookup: CDR1 LNHDA, CDR2 SQIVND (reference sequence). Trimming stripped 1 base from V and 1 base from J, with 8 bases between. The CDR3 extends over 15 amino acids. CDR3 amino acids: CASSIVEISYNEQFF. DNA of the CDR3: TGTGCCAGTAGTATAGTAGAAATATCCTACAATGAGCAGTTCTTC.

The chain combines TRBV19 with TRBJ1-1; TRBD1 agrees at 9 bases. The germline V gene encodes CDR1 LNHDA and CDR2 SQIVND (reference sequence). The CDR3 covers 16 residues. With V trimmed by 2 bases and J by 1 base, 5 bases remained unmatched. The CDR3 sequence: CASSIRVDRGNTEAFF. The CDR3 DNA reads as TGTGCCAGTAGTATAAGGGTGGACAGGGGGAACACTGAAGCTTTCTTT.